A single sample is the source of the 25 T cell receptor beta chains below, sequenced in a study of blood T cell repertoires in COVID-19. Sequencing was performed with immunoSEQ multiplex PCR; in TCRdb, only in-frame clones are kept and a portion is missing. The table includes 120,000 or so clones, just under 80% detected once. The sequenced sample consisted of peripheral blood. These receptors came from a human donor in a cohort sampled during active COVID-19.

The genes are TRBV28 and TRBJ2-5; weak D call: TRBD2 (5 bases). This CDR3 has 13 residues. The V end lost 5 bases, the J end lost 4 bases, and 11 bases lay between the germline ends. Per germline, CDR1 MDHEN and CDR2 SYDVKM. CDR3 nucleotides: TGTGCCAGCAGTCCGGGAATGGGAGAGACCCAGTACTTC. It translates to CASSPGMGETQYF.

The rearrangement uses TRBV10-3 and TRBJ2-1; D is perhaps TRBD2 (5 bases). The germline V gene has CDR1 ENHRY and CDR2 SYGVKD. The CDR3 is 15 amino acids. Trimming took off 3 bases at V and 0 bases at J, with 9 bases between the two ends. CDR3 residues: CAISDSVRSYNEQFF. CDR3 bases: TGTGCCATCAGTGATAGCGTTCGCTCCTACAATGAGCAGTTCTTC.

The rearrangement joins TRBV19 to TRBJ2-2; D is possibly TRBD2 (6 bases). Deletions cut 5 bases from V and 4 bases from J, with 14 bases between. The CDR3 has 15 residues. CDR1 and CDR2 from the germline V gene are LNHDA and SQIVND (reference sequence). As DNA, the CDR3 is TGTGCCAGTAGTTCCGGGGCCGGGGGCACCGGGGAGCTGTTTTTT. Its protein product is CASSSGAGGTGELFF.

This rearrangement joins TRBV7-2 to TRBJ1-2; D is unresolved. V lost 2 bases to trimming and J lost 0 bases, with 13 bases between them. This CDR3 has 16 amino acids. From germline, CDR1 is SGHTA and CDR2 FQGNSA. The CDR3 here is CASSLLQPAPNYGYTF. CDR3 DNA: TGTGCCAGCAGCTTACTACAGCCCGCACCTAACTATGGCTACACCTTC.

The J gene is TRBJ1-1, the V gene TRBV5-1; D call uncertain. Trimming cost V 0 bases and J 10 bases, with 13 bases left between them. This CDR3 comprises 13 residues. The V gene's germline CDR1 is SGHRS and CDR2 YFSETQ. The CDR3 DNA is TGCGCCAGCAGCTTGGACCCACTTCAGGCAGCTTTCTTT. It is translated as CASSLDPLQAAFF.

The chain uses TRBV7-2 and TRBJ1-4, with TRBD1 identical over 7 bases. The CDR3 totals 14 residues. J lost 10 bases, V lost 2 bases, and 7 bases had no gene match. Germline CDR1 reads SGHTA; CDR2 reads FQGNSA. The CDR3 nucleotides read TGTGCCAGCAGCTTAATTGTGCAGGGGGGAAAACTGTTTTTT. Protein product: CASSLIVQGGKLFF.

The chain has TRBV12-5 and TRBJ1-1; 8 nucleotides line up with TRBD1. Trimming took 4 bases from V and 4 from J; bases not matched to a gene: 11. Germline V CDR1 and CDR2: LGHNT, FRNRAP. This CDR3 contains 16 residues. The CDR3 region is CASGWEGQDRGTEAFF. The CDR3 DNA reads as TGTGCTAGTGGTTGGGAGGGACAGGATAGGGGCACTGAAGCTTTCTTT.

J is TRBJ1-4 and V is TRBV3-1 (or the pseudogene TRBV3-2); D ambiguous. The germline gives CDR1 LGHDT, CDR2 YNNKEL (reference sequence). V gave up 2 bases and J gave up 17 bases, with 21 bases separating them. This CDR3 has 14 residues. The CDR3 bases are TGTGCCAGCAGCCAATATCGCAGTATGACTCCCTCTTTTTTT. It yields the protein CASSQYRSMTPSFF.

V usage is TRBV6-5 and J usage is TRBJ1-2; 9 bases are shared with TRBD1. With 4 bases clipped from V and 4 bases from J, the junction kept 7 bases outside the gene matches. Per the germline V gene, CDR1 is MNHEY and CDR2 is SVGAGI. The CDR3 runs to 15 residues. The CDR3 DNA sequence: TGTGCCAGCAGTTCCGGGACAGGGAGCTCCTATGGCTACACCTTC. Amino acid sequence: CASSSGTGSSYGYTF.

The chain employs TRBV7-2 and TRBJ2-7; 10 nucleotides match TRBD2. This CDR3 contains 15 residues. The V segment lost 5 bases and the J segment 5 bases; nucleotides outside the gene matches: 9. Germline CDR1 reads SGHTA; CDR2 reads FQGNSA. The CDR3: CASSQSGRAPHEQYF. As DNA, the CDR3 is TGTGCCAGCAGCCAAAGCGGGAGGGCCCCACACGAGCAGTACTTC.

Only a few counts were recorded for this clone. V usage is TRBV28 and J usage is TRBJ1-5, with D tentatively TRBD1 (6 bases). Germline V gene sequence: CDR1 MDHEN, CDR2 SYDVKM. V shed 8 bases and J shed 1 base, with 18 bases lying between them. The CDR3 sequence is 16 residues long. Written as DNA, the CDR3 is TGTGCCAGCGCAAGAACGGGGGGCTTGAGCAATCAGCCCCAGCATTTT. This codes for CASARTGGLSNQPQHF. Complete variable domain (other parts from reference TRBV28 and TRBJ1-5): DVKVTQSSRYLVKRTGEKVFLECVQDMDHENMFWYRQDPGLGLRLIYFSYDVKMKEKGDIPEGYSVSREKKERFSLILESASTNQTSMYLCASARTGGLSNQPQHFGDGTRLSIL.

The chain links TRBV19 to TRBJ2-7; no definite D call. V shed 3 bases and J shed 1 base, with 7 bases lying between them. Germline V CDR1 and CDR2: LNHDA, SQIVND (reference sequence). The CDR3 sequence is 13 residues long. The CDR3 sequence: CASSIGPSYEQYF. The CDR3 bases are TGTGCCAGTAGTATTGGGCCTTCCTACGAGCAGTACTTC.

For the CDR3, the DNA is TGTGCCAGCAGCCCATCGACAGGGATTGATCCCAATCAGCCCCAGCATTTT. It is translated as CASSPSTGIDPNQPQHF. The chain recombines TRBV7-9 with TRBJ1-5, with TRBD1 identical over 7 bases. Germline assignment: CDR1 SEHNR and CDR2 FQNEAQ (reference sequence). The CDR3 has 17 amino acids. The V segment lost 5 bases and the J segment 3 bases; nucleotides outside the gene matches: 13.

This chain uses TRBV9 with TRBJ2-5, with 11 positions matching TRBD2. V lost 4 bases, J lost 4 bases, and 12 bases stayed unmatched. This CDR3 contains 17 residues. Germline CDR1 reads SGDLS; CDR2 reads YYNGEE. The CDR3 loop reads CASSSRLTSGTGETQYF. The CDR3 nucleotides read TGTGCCAGCAGCTCCCGACTGACTAGCGGGACCGGAGAGACCCAGTACTTC.

In regard to this clone: The germline gene is not matched at one end of the junction; a read error may be the cause. The chain carries TRBV6-5 and TRBJ2-3; no firm D call. The CDR3 covers 12 residues. Germline assignment: CDR1 MNHEY and CDR2 SVGAGI. CDR3 sequence reads: CASSLDTNTQYF. The CDR3 DNA follows: TGTGCCAGCAGTTTAGACACAAATACGCAGTATTTT.

The chain uses TRBV24-1 and TRBJ1-2, with 8 bases lining up with TRBD1. Germline lookup yields CDR1 KGHDR and CDR2 SFDVKD. V lost 3 bases and J lost 5; bases outside the gene matches: 4. The CDR3 loop spans 14 amino acids. The CDR3 region has the DNA TGTGCCACCAGTGATCGGGACAGGATGTATGGCTACACCTTC. Translation: CATSDRDRMYGYTF.

This clone was seen a few times. The CDR3 bases are TGTGCCAGTACTGGCAGGGGAGCTCAGCCCCAGCATTTT. It is translated as CASTGRGAQPQHF. The gene calls are TRBV19 and TRBJ1-5; D is perhaps TRBD1 (6 bases). This CDR3 is 13 amino acids long. In germline, CDR1 is LNHDA, CDR2 SQIVND (reference sequence). V was cut by 7 bases and J by 6 bases, with 13 bases left in between.

The J gene is TRBJ1-4, the V gene TRBV7-2, with 7 positions matching TRBD1. The V gene's germline CDR1 is SGHTA and CDR2 FQGNSA. Trimming took 5 bases from V and 8 from J; bases not matched to a gene: 11. The CDR3 covers 15 residues. CDR3 region: CASSKGQPGGEKLFF. Written as DNA, the CDR3 is TGTGCCAGCAGCAAGGGACAGCCAGGAGGGGAAAAACTGTTTTTT.

The chain recombines TRBV28 with TRBJ1-1; TRBD1 matches at 8 bases. V was pared by 3 bases and J by 0 bases, with 9 bases of the junction left unmatched. The CDR3 totals 17 residues. Germline-derived CDR1 and CDR2 are MDHEN and SYDVKM. DNA for the CDR3: TGTGCCAGCAGTTTTCCCAGGGGGCAGAGAATGAACACTGAAGCTTTCTTT. Its translation: CASSFPRGQRMNTEAFF.

The CDR3 region has the DNA TGTGCCAGCAGTTTGGGACAGGGGGCGAAGACCCAGTACTTC. It specifies CASSLGQGAKTQYF. The V call is TRBV28, the J call TRBJ2-5; 12 bases fit TRBD1. Germline V gene sequence: CDR1 MDHEN, CDR2 SYDVKM. The CDR3 sequence is 14 residues long. V lost 3 bases, J lost 6 bases, and 2 bases stayed unmatched.

Here the CDR3 reads CAWSPKGAGGTRRNEQYF. As DNA, the CDR3 is TGTGCCTGGAGCCCTAAAGGAGCGGGGGGAACGAGAAGAAACGAGCAGTACTTC. The genes are TRBV30 and TRBJ2-7, with 9 bases identical to TRBD2. CDR1 and CDR2 (germline): GTSNPN, SVGIG (reference sequence). V shed 3 bases, J shed 5 bases, and the junction held 20 bases outside the gene matches. The CDR3 has 18 amino acids. The full variable domain, rest sourced from reference TRBV30 and TRBJ2-7, is SQTIHQWPATLVQPVGSPLSLECTVEGTSNPNLYWYRQAAGRGLQLLFYSVGIGQISSEVPQNLSASRPQDRQFILSSKKLLLSDSGFYLCAWSPKGAGGTRRNEQYFGPGTRLTVT.

The V call is TRBV28, the J call TRBJ2-7; a weak D match, TRBD2 (6 bases). The CDR3 has 14 residues. Germline V gene data show CDR1 as MDHEN and CDR2 as SYDVKM. The V end lost 5 bases, the J end lost 7 bases, and 18 bases lay between the germline ends. In nucleotides, the CDR3 is TGTGCCAGCAGTATCGGGAGTTTCTCGGGGGAGCAGTACTTC. This encodes CASSIGSFSGEQYF.

The chain carries TRBV11-2 and TRBJ2-2, with D perhaps matching TRBD2 (5 bases). Trimming stripped 0 bases from V and 5 bases from J, with 16 bases between. The CDR3 length is 17 residues. Germline V gives CDR1 SGHAT, CDR2 FQNNGV. This CDR3 reads CASSLDLRARGTGELFF. CDR3 nucleotides: TGTGCCAGCAGCTTAGATTTGCGGGCTAGAGGGACCGGGGAGCTGTTTTTT.

V and J are TRBV3-1 (or the pseudogene TRBV3-2) and TRBJ2-3, with TRBD2 matching over 7 bases. Germline CDR1 and CDR2: LGHDT and YNNKEL (reference sequence). Losses at the gene ends were 5 bases for V and 2 bases for J; bases not matched to a gene: 7. The CDR3 is made up of 15 amino acids. CDR3: CASSSSRGDTDTQYF. CDR3 DNA: TGTGCCAGCAGCTCTTCTCGGGGGGACACAGATACGCAGTATTTT.

The genes are TRBV6-5 and TRBJ1-1; the match to TRBD1 covers 7 bases. CDR1 is MNHEY and CDR2 is SVGAGI in the germline V gene. The CDR3 contains 13 residues. Trimming removed 6 bases from V and 3 bases from J; junction bases left unmatched: 4. CDR3: CASRTDRDTEAFF. CDR3 nucleotide sequence: TGTGCCAGCAGAACTGACAGGGACACTGAAGCTTTCTTT.